This paragraph reports one T cell receptor beta chain. This may stem from a read error, because a much larger clone lies one nucleotide away. It is likely a read error, because the conserved phenylalanine at the end of the CDR3 is missing. Germline values: CDR1 LGHDT, CDR2 YNNKEL (reference sequence). The CDR3 runs to 15 residues. V lost 4 bases, J lost 4 bases, and 16 bases lay in between. Libraries of TCR beta came from iRepertoire HTBI primers plus Arm-PCR of CDR3 regions. TCRdb called the multiplex PCR reads again in MiXCR, with one record for every CDR3 protein. Of over 300,000 distinct CDR3 sequences in the sample, 20% were seen once. This specimen belongs to a study of regulatory T cells in long-lasting Graves disease. The time point denotes: persistent/refractory GD, antithyroid drugs over 5 years with positive TRAb. Construction of the TCR library relied on RNA isolated from PBMCs.

This material consisted of peripheral blood mononuclear cells (PBMCs), taken when the disease was refractory, from a patient treated with antithyroid drugs. V gene TRBV3-1 combines with J gene TRBJ1-2, with no clear D. The sequence was obtained from a female donor with Graves disease. CDR3 nucleotides: TGTGCCAGCAGCCCCATAGTGCGGGAGGGCTATGGCTACACCCTC. Its protein is CASSPIVREGYGYTL.